The 13 T cell receptor beta chains below were found in one sample sequenced in a study of cytomegalovirus exposure and HLA in healthy donors. The PCR used 60 Vbeta and 13 Jbeta primers. Sequencing was performed with immunoSEQ multiplex PCR; in TCRdb, only in-frame clones are kept and a portion is missing. The sample includes about 98,000 clones, 74% seen only once; the top ten take approximately 1.8%. Sequences were obtained from PBMCs. The receptors were sampled from a male donor in good health and CMV-seronegative.

The rearrangement links TRBV29-1 to TRBJ2-5; D may be TRBD1 (5 bases). The last part of the DNA fits TRBJ2-7 better; the J call may be wrong. Germline-derived CDR1 and CDR2 are SQVTM and ANQGSEA. This CDR3 has 13 residues. CDR3 nucleotides: TGCAGCGTTGATTCGGACAACACCTACGAGCAGTACTTC. Translating it yields CSVDSDNTYEQYF.

To note about this clone: A junction boundary mismatches the germline segment, possibly from a read error. V usage is TRBV29-1 and J usage is TRBJ1-4; 7 nucleotides agree with TRBD1. The germline gives CDR1 SQVTM, CDR2 ANQGSEA. This CDR3 region has 15 residues. This chain's CDR3 is CSVEGSDRFNEKLFF. The CDR3 bases are TGCAGCGTCGAAGGTTCGGACAGGTTCAATGAAAAACTGTTTTTT.

As for this clone: At one boundary the junction diverges from the germline segment, which might be a read error. This CDR3 is also generated by other DNA sequences in the sample. The chain recombines TRBV6-5 with TRBJ1-1; D is uncertain. CDR1 MNHEY and CDR2 SVGAGI come from the germline V gene. The CDR3 runs to 15 residues. CDR3 amino acids: CASSYLNPGNTEAFF. CDR3 DNA sequence: TGTGCTAGCAGTTACTTGAATCCGGGAAACACTGAAGCTTTCTTT.

This chain uses TRBV27 with TRBJ2-2; 7 bases are a match to TRBD2. The length of the CDR3 is 15 residues. The junction had 8 bases not matched to a gene; V was cut back by 3 bases and J by 7 bases. Germline V gene lookup returns CDR1 MNHEY and CDR2 SMNVEV (reference sequence). CDR3: CASSFSGGSHGELFF. In DNA, the CDR3 is TGTGCCAGCAGTTTTTCCGGGGGGAGCCACGGGGAGCTGTTTTTT.

The gene calls are TRBV13 and TRBJ2-1; 7 bases agree with TRBD2. The CDR3 spans 16 residues. Looked up from germline, CDR1 is PRHDT and CDR2 is FYEKMQ (reference sequence). Unmatched junction bases numbered 7, after V lost 3 bases and J lost 2 bases. CDR3 sequence: CASSFIAGIAYNEQFF. Written as DNA, the CDR3 is TGTGCCAGCAGCTTTATAGCGGGTATAGCCTACAATGAGCAGTTCTTC.

The CDR3 DNA reads as TGTGCCACCAGCAGAGGGGGAGGGGGGACCTCCTACGAGCAGTACTTC. Translation: CATSRGGGGTSYEQYF. This chain uses TRBV15 with TRBJ2-7; tentative D call: TRBD2 (7 bases). The germline V and J ends were trimmed by 1 base and 0 bases, with 13 bases remaining between them. The CDR3 totals 16 residues. The germline CDR1 and CDR2 sequences are LNHNV and YYDKDF (reference sequence).

The J gene is TRBJ2-3, the V gene TRBV23-1; 11 nucleotides line up with TRBD2. TRBV23-1 is treated as an ORF (open reading frame) with a function not yet certain. The J segment lost 9 bases and the V segment lost 4 bases, leaving 0 bases of the junction unmatched. The CDR3 extends over 12 amino acids. The CDR3 DNA sequence: TGCGCCAGCAGTCGGACTAGCGGGACGCAGTATTTT. Protein sequence: CASSRTSGTQYF.

This chain uses TRBV27 with TRBJ1-2; TRBD1 is a possible D gene (5 bases). Germline CDR1 is MNHEY and CDR2 is SMNVEV (reference sequence). The CDR3 contains 16 residues. With 8 bases removed from V and 1 base from J, the gap between germline ends came to 20 bases. CDR3 region: CASRWGTTNFNYGYTF. CDR3 nucleotide sequence: TGTGCCAGCCGGTGGGGCACTACGAATTTTAACTATGGCTACACCTTC.

This sequence joins TRBV5-6 and TRBJ2-7; D is ambiguous. This CDR3 comprises 16 residues. Looked up from germline, CDR1 is SGHDT and CDR2 is YYEEEE. V lost 6 bases and J lost 1, with 20 bases in between. The CDR3 protein is CASIQSTGSRSYEQYF. The CDR3 DNA follows: TGTGCCAGCATCCAATCCACCGGGTCCCGTTCCTACGAGCAGTACTTC. The full variable domain, completed using reference TRBV5-6 and TRBJ2-7, is DAGVTQSPTHLIKTRGQQVTLRCSPKSGHDTVSWYQQALGQGPQFIFQYYEEEERQRGNFPDRFSGHQFPNYSSELNVNALLLGDSALYLCASIQSTGSRSYEQYFGPGTRLTVT.

The V call is TRBV30, the J call TRBJ2-7; D not resolved. V lost 0 bases, J lost 2 bases, and 11 bases lay in between. Looked up from germline, CDR1 is GTSNPN and CDR2 is SVGIG (reference sequence). CDR3 length: 14 amino acids. CDR3 sequence reads: CAWSVVGSTYEQYF. As DNA, the CDR3 is TGTGCCTGGAGTGTAGTGGGCTCCACCTACGAGCAGTACTTC. Together with reference TRBV30 and TRBJ2-7, the CDR3 gives the full variable domain: SQTIHQWPATLVQPVGSPLSLECTVEGTSNPNLYWYRQAAGRGLQLLFYSVGIGQISSEVPQNLSASRPQDRQFILSSKKLLLSDSGFYLCAWSVVGSTYEQYFGPGTRLTVT.

This sequence joins TRBV6-5 and TRBJ1-1; D is possibly TRBD1 (6 bases). Deletions cut 4 bases from V and 6 bases from J, with 9 bases between. The CDR3 runs 12 residues. Germline V gene sequence: CDR1 MNHEY, CDR2 SVGAGI. The CDR3 reads CASSSTGPEAFF. In nucleotides, the CDR3 is TGTGCCAGCAGTTCGACAGGCCCTGAAGCTTTCTTT.

V usage is TRBV6-1 and J usage is TRBJ1-5; D gene ambiguous. Looked up from germline, CDR1 is MNHNS and CDR2 is SASEGT. The V end was cut by 1 base, the J end by 7 bases, with 11 bases between. There are 14 residues in the CDR3. Written as DNA, the CDR3 is TGTGCCAGCAGTGAAGGTCTTACTTACCAGCCCCAGCATTTT. Amino acids: CASSEGLTYQPQHF.

This clone occurred once. The chain employs TRBV29-1 and TRBJ1-2; D might be TRBD1 (5 bases). There are 13 residues in the CDR3. Germline V gene data show CDR1 as SQVTM and CDR2 as ANQGSEA. The germline V and J ends were trimmed by 4 bases and 5 bases, with 14 bases remaining between them. CDR3 DNA: TGCAGCGTTGGTGCAGGGCCTCGGTATGGCTACACCTTC. Its protein is CSVGAGPRYGYTF.